This T cell receptor beta chain was captured by sequencing in a study of blood T cell repertoires in COVID-19. Overall study: Sources were T cells, B-cell-depleted T cells, or PBMCs; the material itself was cDNA or gDNA.

The CDR3 sequence is 15 residues long. V was trimmed by 0 bases and J by 2 bases, leaving 12 bases between them. Germline V gives CDR1 SGHNT, CDR2 YYREEE (reference sequence). Assay used: immunoSEQ multiplex PCR; TCRdb lists only in-frame clones, some missing. The sample lists approximately 250,000 clones, 83% occurring once. This chain connects TRBV5-4 to TRBJ2-7, with a tentative D call TRBD2 (7 bases). Sequencing was performed on peripheral blood. The source of this sequence is a woman aged 45-65 years with acute or convalescent COVID-19. The CDR3 protein is CASSLEGGAAYEQYF. The CDR3 nucleotides read TGTGCCAGCAGCTTGGAAGGGGGGGCCGCCTACGAGCAGTACTTC. Looking up the rest from reference TRBV5-4 and TRBJ2-7 gives the full variable domain: ETGVTQSPTHLIKTRGQQVTLRCSSQSGHNTVSWYQQALGQGPQFIFQYYREEENGRGNFPPRFSGLQFPNYSSELNVNALELDDSALYLCASSLEGGAAYEQYFGPGTRLTVT.